These 8 T cell receptor beta chains share one sample of origin, sequenced in a study of CD8+ T cells in alopecia areata (dated by TCRdb to between 2018 and 2020). The intended sense of this specimen's treatment or condition label: oral pan-JAK inhibitor, 5-10 mg twice daily. The method was the immunoSEQ multiplex PCR assay. To provide template for TCR sequencing, every sample had RNA extracted and reverse transcribed into cDNA. Imported from immuneACCESS, the table was reduced by TCRdb to in-frame sequences with V and J called. These copies leave out some clones; in studies compared against another copy, an unresolved V gene accounts for under half, and the cause of the remainder is not known. The sample profile shows 150,000 to 200,000 clones; under 80% of them were found once. The biggest ten clones account for under 1.5% of the sample. The material was CD4+ T cells sorted from blood, obtained around week 50, from a patient treated with tofacitinib. The receptors here all came from a human donor with alopecia areata.

This clone was seen only a few times. The J gene is TRBJ1-3, the V gene TRBV15; D perhaps matches TRBD1 (5 bases). Between the trimmed V and J ends, which lost 1 base and 7 bases, there was a span of 14 bases. The CDR3 contains 15 residues. Germline V gives CDR1 LNHNV, CDR2 YYDKDF (reference sequence). The CDR3 DNA sequence: TGTGCCACCAGCAGAGGGAACGCAGGGAAGAACACCATATATTTT. Residues: CATSRGNAGKNTIYF.

The chain recombines TRBV10-2 with TRBJ2-5, with 10 bases matching TRBD2. V lost 4 bases and J lost 4; bases outside the gene matches: 9. CDR1 WSHSY and CDR2 SAAADI come from the germline V gene. The CDR3 is 16 amino acids. The CDR3 DNA reads TGCGCCAGCAGTGCGGGGAGCGGGGGGGCCGGAGAGACCCAGTACTTC. Protein product: CASSAGSGGAGETQYF.

The chain combines TRBV5-1 with TRBJ1-1; no clear D. The CDR3 sequence is 16 residues long. V was pared by 0 bases and J by 0 bases, with 12 bases between. Germline CDR1 SGHRS, CDR2 YFSETQ. CDR3 in DNA: TGCGCCAGCAGCTTGGGCCCCCTAGGTCTGAACACTGAAGCTTTCTTT. It is translated as CASSLGPLGLNTEAFF.

This clone was recorded a few times. V gene TRBV7-2 combines with J gene TRBJ1-3, with D maybe TRBD1 (6 bases). The CDR3 runs to 15 residues. Germline CDR1 reads SGHTA; CDR2 reads FQGNSA. The V end lost 5 bases, the J end lost 0 bases, and 11 bases lay between the germline ends. CDR3 amino acids: CASSLHRASGNTIYF. The CDR3 region has the DNA TGTGCCAGCAGCCTACACAGGGCCTCTGGAAACACCATATATTTT. Combining the CDR3 with reference TRBV7-2 and TRBJ1-3 gives the whole variable domain GAGVSQSPSNKVTEKGKDVELRCDPISGHTALYWYRQSLGQGLEFLIYFQGNSAPDKSGLPSDRFSAERTGGSVSTLTIQRTQQEDSAVYLCASSLHRASGNTIYFGEGSWLTVV.

The chain employs TRBV30 and TRBJ1-6; D not resolved. The CDR3 consists of 13 residues. Looked up from germline, CDR1 is GTSNPN and CDR2 is SVGIG (reference sequence). The germline V and J ends were trimmed by 2 bases and 5 bases, with 7 bases remaining between them. CDR3: CAWSRTDNSPLHF. DNA for the CDR3: TGTGCCTGGAGTAGGACGGATAATTCACCCCTCCACTTT.

The rearrangement uses TRBV29-1 and TRBJ1-1; a possible D gene is TRBD1 (6 bases). CDR3 length equals 12 residues. Trimming removed 4 bases from V and 1 base from J, with 7 bases in between. Germline values: CDR1 SQVTM, CDR2 ANQGSEA. CDR3 bases: TGCAGCGTTGTGGACAGGAACACTGAAGCTTTCTTT. Translation gives CSVVDRNTEAFF.

The rearrangement joins TRBV6-6 to TRBJ2-1; TRBD2 matches at 13 bases. The CDR3 has 16 amino acids. V shed 2 bases and J 10 bases; nucleotides not matched to a gene: 8. Germline lookup yields CDR1 MNHNY and CDR2 SVGAGI (reference sequence). As DNA, the CDR3 is TGTGCCAGCAGTTACGGTACTAGCGGGGGGGCCCGGGAGCAGTTCTTC. It translates to CASSYGTSGGAREQFF.

The V gene is TRBV29-1, the J gene TRBJ2-2; 9 positions match TRBD1. Germline values: CDR1 SQVTM, CDR2 ANQGSEA. The V segment lost 6 bases and the J segment 4 bases; nucleotides outside the gene matches: 9. CDR3 length: 15 amino acids. Written as DNA, the CDR3 is TGCAGCGTAGAGGGACAGGGTTCGGGCACCGGGGAGCTGTTTTTT. It encodes CSVEGQGSGTGELFF.